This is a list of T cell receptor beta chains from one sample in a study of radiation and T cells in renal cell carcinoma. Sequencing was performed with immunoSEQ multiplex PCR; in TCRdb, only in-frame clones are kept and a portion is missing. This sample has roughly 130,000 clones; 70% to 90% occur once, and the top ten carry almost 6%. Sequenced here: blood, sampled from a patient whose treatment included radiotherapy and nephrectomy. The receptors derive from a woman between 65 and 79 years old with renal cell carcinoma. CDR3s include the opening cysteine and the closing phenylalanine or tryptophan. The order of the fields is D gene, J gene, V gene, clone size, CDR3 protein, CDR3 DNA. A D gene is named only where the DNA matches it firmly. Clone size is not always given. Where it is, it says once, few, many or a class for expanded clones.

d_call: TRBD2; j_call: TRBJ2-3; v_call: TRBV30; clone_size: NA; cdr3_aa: CAWSAGTSGGADTQYF; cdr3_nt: TGTGCCTGGAGTGCTGGGACTAGCGGGGGGGCTGATACGCAGTATTTT
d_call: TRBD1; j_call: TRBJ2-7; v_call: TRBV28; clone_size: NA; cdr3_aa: CASSPIKGQGAGEQYF; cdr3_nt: TGTGCCAGCAGTCCAATCAAGGGACAGGGGGCGGGCGAGCAGTACTTC
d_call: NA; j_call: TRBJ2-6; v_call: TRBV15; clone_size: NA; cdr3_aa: CATSRTAGANVLTF; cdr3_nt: TGTGCCACCAGCAGAACCGCCGGGGCCAACGTCCTGACTTTC
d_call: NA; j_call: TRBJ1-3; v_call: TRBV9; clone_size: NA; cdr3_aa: CASSVADRLGNTIYF; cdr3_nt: TGTGCCAGCAGCGTAGCAGACAGGCTTGGAAACACCATATATTTT
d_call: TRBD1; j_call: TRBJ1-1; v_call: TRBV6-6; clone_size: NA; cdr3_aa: CASSYSTGGSGEAFF; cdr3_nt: TGTGCCAGCAGTTACTCGACAGGGGGCTCGGGGGAAGCTTTCTTT
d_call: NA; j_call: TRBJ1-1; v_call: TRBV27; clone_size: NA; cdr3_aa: CASSLRGSNTEAFF; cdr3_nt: TGTGCCAGCAGTTTACGTGGCAGTAACACTGAAGCTTTCTTT
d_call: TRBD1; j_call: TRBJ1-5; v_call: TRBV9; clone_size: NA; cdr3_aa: CASSVESGGESQHF; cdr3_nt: TGTGCCAGCAGCGTAGAGTCAGGGGGGGAGTCCCAGCATTTT
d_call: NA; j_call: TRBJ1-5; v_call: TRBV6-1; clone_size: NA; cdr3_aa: CASSDSGNQPQHF; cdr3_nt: TGTGCCAGCAGTGATAGTGGGAATCAGCCCCAGCATTTT
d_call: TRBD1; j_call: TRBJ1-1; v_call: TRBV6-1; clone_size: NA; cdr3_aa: CASSEWDRTNTEAFF; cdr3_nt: TGTGCCAGCAGTGAATGGGACAGAACGAACACTGAAGCTTTCTTT
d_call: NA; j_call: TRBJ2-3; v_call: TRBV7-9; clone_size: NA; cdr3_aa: CASSLVGHDTQYF; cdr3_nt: TGTGCCAGCAGCTTAGTAGGACACGATACGCAGTATTTT
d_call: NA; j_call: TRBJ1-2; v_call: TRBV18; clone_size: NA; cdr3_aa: CASSPGTDGYTF; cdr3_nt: TGTGCCAGCTCACCAGGGACGGATGGCTACACCTTC
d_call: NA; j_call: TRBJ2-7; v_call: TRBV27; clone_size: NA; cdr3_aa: CASSSRGGVRGQAYEQYF; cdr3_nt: TGTGCCAGCAGTTCCCGCGGCGGGGTCAGGGGCCAGGCCTACGAGCAGTACTTC
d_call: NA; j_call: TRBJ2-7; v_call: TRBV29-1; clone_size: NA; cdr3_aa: CSVTQSSYEQYF; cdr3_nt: TGCAGCGTAACACAGAGCTCCTACGAGCAGTACTTC
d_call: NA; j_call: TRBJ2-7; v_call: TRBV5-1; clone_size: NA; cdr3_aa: CASSLEGGSPPYEQYF; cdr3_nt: TGCGCCAGCAGCTTGGAGGGGGGGAGCCCACCCTACGAGCAGTACTTC
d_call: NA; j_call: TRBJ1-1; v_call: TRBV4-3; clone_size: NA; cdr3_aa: CASSLGTAGTEAFF; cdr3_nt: TGCGCCAGCAGCCTCGGGACCGCGGGGACTGAAGCTTTCTTT
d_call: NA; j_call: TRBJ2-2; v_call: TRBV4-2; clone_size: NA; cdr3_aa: CASSQGQGRSTGELFF; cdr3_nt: TGTGCCAGCAGCCAAGGTCAGGGACGGTCCACCGGGGAGCTGTTTTTT
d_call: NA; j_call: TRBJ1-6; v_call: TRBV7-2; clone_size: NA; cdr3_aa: CASSLAQFSGGRNSPLHF; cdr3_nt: TGTGCCAGCAGCTTAGCGCAGTTCAGCGGAGGGAGGAATTCACCCCTCCACTTT
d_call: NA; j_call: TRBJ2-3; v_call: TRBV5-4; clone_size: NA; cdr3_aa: CASSLGNTDTQYF; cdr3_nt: TGTGCCAGCAGCTTAGGGAACACAGATACGCAGTATTTT
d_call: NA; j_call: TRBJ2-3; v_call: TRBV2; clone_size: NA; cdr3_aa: CASSPLPDTQYF; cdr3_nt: TGTGCCAGCAGCCCGCTCCCAGATACGCAGTATTTT
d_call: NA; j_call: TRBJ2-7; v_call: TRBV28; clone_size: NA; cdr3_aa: CASSQRQDSYEQYF; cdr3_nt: TGTGCCAGCAGCCAAAGACAGGACAGCTACGAGCAGTACTTC
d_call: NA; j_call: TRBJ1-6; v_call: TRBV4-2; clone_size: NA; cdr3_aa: CASSQEGHNSPLHF; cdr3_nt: TGTGCCAGCAGCCAAGAAGGTCATAATTCACCCCTCCACTTT
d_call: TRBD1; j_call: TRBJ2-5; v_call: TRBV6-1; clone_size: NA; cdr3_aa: CASTLDRGDETQYF; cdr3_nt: TGTGCCAGCACTCTAGACAGGGGGGACGAGACCCAGTACTTC
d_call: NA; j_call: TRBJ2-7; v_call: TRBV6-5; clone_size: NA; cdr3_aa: CASRARLEQYF; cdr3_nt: TGTGCCAGCAGGGCTAGGCTTGAGCAGTACTTC
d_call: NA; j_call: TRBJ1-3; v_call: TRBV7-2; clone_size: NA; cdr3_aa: CASSLGAGSGNTIYF; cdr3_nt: TGTGCCAGCAGCTTAGGGGCGGGGTCCGGAAACACCATATATTTT
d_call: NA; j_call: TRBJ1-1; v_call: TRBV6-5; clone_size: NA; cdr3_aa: CASRGTEAFF; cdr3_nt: TGTGCCAGCAGAGGTACTGAAGCTTTCTTT
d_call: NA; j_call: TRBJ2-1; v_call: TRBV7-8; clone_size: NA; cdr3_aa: CASSSETRPYNEQFF; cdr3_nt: TGTGCCAGCAGCTCCGAGACTAGACCCTACAATGAGCAGTTCTTC
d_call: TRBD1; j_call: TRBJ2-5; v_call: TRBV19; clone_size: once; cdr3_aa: CASSLGQGQETQYF; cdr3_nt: TGTGCCAGTAGTCTAGGACAGGGGCAAGAGACCCAGTACTTC
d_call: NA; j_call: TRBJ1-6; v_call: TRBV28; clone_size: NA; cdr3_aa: CAIGGSSYNSPLHF; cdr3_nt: TGTGCCATCGGGGGGAGCTCCTATAATTCACCCCTCCACTTT
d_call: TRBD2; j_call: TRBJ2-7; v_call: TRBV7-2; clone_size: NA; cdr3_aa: CASSLSGGTEQYF; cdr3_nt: TGTGCCAGCAGCCTTAGCGGGGGAACCGAGCAGTACTTC
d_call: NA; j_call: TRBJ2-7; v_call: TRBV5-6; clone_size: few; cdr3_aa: CASSLEVGGFYEQYF; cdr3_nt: TGTGCCAGCAGCTTGGAAGTTGGCGGATTCTACGAGCAGTACTTC
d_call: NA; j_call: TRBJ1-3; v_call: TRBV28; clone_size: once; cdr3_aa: CASSPPGPTGNTIYF; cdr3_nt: TGTGCCAGCAGTCCACCCGGGCCGACTGGAAACACCATATATTTT
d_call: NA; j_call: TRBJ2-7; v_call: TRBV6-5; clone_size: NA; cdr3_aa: CASSWKQGRVYEQYF; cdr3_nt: TGTGCCAGCAGTTGGAAACAGGGAAGAGTCTACGAGCAGTACTTC
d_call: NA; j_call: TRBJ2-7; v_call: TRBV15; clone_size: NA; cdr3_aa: CATSTRRTSYEQYF; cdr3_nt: TGTGCCACCAGCACCCGACGGACCTCCTACGAGCAGTACTTC
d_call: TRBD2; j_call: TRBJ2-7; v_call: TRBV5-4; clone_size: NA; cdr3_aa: CASSPWVAGPGEQYF; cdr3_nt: TGTGCCAGCAGCCCCTGGGTAGCGGGGCCGGGAGAGCAGTACTTC
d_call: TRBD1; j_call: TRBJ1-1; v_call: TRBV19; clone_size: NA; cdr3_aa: CASGPGQGPPYF; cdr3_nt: TGTGCCAGTGGCCCGGGACAGGGGCCTCCCTACTTT
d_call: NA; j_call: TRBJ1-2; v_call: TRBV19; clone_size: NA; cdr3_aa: CASRGDYGYTF; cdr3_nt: TGTGCCAGTAGAGGGGACTATGGCTACACCTTC
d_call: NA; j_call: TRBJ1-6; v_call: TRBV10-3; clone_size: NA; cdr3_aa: CAISEARGSYNSPLHF; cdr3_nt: TGTGCCATCAGTGAAGCCAGGGGCTCCTATAATTCACCCCTCCACTTT
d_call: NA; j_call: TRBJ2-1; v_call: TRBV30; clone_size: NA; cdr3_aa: CAWRRLLGEQFF; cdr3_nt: TGTGCCTGGAGGAGATTATTAGGTGAGCAGTTCTTC
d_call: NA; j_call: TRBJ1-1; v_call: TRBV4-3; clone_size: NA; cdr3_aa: CASSQVSGSSAFF; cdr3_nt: TGCGCCAGCAGCCAGGTTTCAGGGAGTTCAGCTTTCTTT
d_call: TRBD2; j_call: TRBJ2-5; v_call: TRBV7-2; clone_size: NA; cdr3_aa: CASSLAILAGPVGETQYF; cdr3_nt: TGTGCTAGCAGCTTAGCGATCCTAGCGGGACCAGTGGGAGAGACCCAGTACTTC
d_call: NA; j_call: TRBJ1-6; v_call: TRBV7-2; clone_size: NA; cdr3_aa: CASSAARTGNSPLHF; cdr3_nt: TGTGCCAGCAGCGCGGCCAGGACGGGTAATTCACCCCTCCACTTT
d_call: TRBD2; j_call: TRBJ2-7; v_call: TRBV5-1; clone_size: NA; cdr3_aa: CASSLEGLAYEQYF; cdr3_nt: TGCGCCAGCAGCTTGGAAGGACTAGCCTACGAGCAGTACTTC
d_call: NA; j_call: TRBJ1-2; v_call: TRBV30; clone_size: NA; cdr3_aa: CAWSVLTGSYGYTF; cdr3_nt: TGTGCCTGGAGTGTACTCACAGGATCCTATGGCTACACCTTC
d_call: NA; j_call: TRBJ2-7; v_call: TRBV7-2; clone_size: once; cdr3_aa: CASSFGSAREQYF; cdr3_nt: TGTGCCAGCAGCTTCGGGTCAGCGAGAGAGCAGTACTTC
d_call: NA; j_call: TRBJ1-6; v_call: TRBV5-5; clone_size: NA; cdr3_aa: CASSLPGRSGSYNSPLHF; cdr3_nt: TGTGCCAGCAGCTTACCCGGACGGTCCGGTTCCTATAATTCACCCCTCCACTTT
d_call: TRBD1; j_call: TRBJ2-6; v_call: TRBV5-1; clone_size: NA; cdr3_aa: CASSTTGSGANVLTF; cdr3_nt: TGCGCCAGCAGCACGACAGGGTCTGGGGCCAACGTCCTGACTTTC
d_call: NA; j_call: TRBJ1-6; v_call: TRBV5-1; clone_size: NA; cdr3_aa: CASSLATQSPLHF; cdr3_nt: TGCGCCAGCAGCTTGGCGACCCAGTCACCCCTCCACTTT
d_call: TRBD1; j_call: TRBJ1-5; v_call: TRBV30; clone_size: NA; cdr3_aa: CAWSPDRANQPQHF; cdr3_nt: TGTGCCTGGAGCCCTGACAGGGCCAATCAGCCCCAGCATTTT
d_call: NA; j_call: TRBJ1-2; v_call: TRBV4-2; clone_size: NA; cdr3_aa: CASSLAQGGYGYTF; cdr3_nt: TGTGCCAGCAGCTTGGCACAGGGCGGCTATGGCTACACCTTC
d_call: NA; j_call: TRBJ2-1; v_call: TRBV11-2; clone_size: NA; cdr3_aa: CASSLLPLGGILIYNEQFF; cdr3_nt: TGTGCCAGCAGCTTATTACCCCTAGGGGGGATATTAATCTACAATGAGCAGTTCTTC
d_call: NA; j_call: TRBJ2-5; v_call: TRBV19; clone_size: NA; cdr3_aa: CASRGQVQETQYF; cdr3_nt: TGTGCCAGTAGGGGGCAGGTCCAAGAGACCCAGTACTTC
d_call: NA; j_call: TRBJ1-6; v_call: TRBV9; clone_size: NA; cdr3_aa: CASSVGGDSPLHF; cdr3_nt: TGTGCCAGCAGCGTGGGGGGGGATTCACCCCTCCACTTT
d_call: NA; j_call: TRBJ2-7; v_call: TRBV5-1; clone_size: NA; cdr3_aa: CASSVMSGSTSYEQYF; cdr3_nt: TGCGCCAGCAGCGTTATGTCGGGGAGCACGTCCTACGAGCAGTACTTC
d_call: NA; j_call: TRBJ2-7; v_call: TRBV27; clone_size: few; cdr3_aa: CASSIGTPADEQYF; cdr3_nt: TGTGCCAGCAGTATCGGGACCCCCGCCGACGAGCAGTACTTC